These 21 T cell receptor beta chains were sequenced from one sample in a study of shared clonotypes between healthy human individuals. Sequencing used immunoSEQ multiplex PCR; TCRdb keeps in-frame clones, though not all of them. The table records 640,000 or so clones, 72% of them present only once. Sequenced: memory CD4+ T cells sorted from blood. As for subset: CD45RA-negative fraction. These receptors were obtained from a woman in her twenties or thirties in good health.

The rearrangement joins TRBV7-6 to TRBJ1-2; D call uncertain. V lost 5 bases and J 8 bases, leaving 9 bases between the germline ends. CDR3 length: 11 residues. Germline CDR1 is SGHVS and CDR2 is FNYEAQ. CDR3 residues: CASSTREGYTF. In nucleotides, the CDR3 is TGTGCCAGCAGCACGCGTGAGGGCTACACCTTC.

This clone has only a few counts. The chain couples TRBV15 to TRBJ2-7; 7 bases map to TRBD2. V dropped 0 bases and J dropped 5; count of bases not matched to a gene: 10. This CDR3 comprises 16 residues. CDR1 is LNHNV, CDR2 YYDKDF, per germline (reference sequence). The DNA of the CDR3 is TGTGCCACCAGCAGAGAGGCCGGGGAGGGATGGAACGAGCAGTACTTC. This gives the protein CATSREAGEGWNEQYF.

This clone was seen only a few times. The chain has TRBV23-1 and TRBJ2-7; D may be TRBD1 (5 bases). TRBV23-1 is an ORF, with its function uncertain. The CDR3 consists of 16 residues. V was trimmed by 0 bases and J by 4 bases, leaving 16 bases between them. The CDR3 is CASSQSEDTLRYEQYF. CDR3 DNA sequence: TGCGCCAGCAGTCAATCTGAGGACACCCTGCGTTACGAGCAGTACTTC.

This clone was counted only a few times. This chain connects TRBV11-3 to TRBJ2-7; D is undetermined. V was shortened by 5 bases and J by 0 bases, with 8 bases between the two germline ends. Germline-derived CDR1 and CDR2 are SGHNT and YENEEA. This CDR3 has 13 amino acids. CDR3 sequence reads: CASSPHSSYEQYF. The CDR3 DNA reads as TGTGCCAGCAGCCCACACTCCTCCTACGAGCAGTACTTC.

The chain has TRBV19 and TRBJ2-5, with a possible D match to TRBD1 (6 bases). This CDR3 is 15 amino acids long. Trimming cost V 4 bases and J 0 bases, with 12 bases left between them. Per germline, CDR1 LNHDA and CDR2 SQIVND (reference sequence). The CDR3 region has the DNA TGTGCCAGTAGTACGCGACAGGCTTACCAAGAGACCCAGTACTTC. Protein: CASSTRQAYQETQYF.

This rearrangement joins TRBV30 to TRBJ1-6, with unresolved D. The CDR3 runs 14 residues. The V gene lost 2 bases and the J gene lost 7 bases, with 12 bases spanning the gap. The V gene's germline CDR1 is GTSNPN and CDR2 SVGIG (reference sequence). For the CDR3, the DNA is TGTGCCTGGAGTAACGGACGGCTAAATTCACCCCTCCACTTT. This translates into CAWSNGRLNSPLHF.

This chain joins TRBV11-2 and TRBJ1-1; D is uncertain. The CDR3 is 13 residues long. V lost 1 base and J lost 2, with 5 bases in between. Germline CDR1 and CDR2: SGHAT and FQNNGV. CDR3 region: CASSLGRNTEAFF. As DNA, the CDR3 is TGTGCCAGCAGCTTAGGACGTAACACTGAAGCTTTCTTT.

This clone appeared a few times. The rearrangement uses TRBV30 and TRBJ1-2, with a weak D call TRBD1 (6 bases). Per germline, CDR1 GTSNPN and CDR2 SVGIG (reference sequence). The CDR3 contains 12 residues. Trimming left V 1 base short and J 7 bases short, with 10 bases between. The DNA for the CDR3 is TGTGCCTGGAGTGGAGGGGGTGGTGGCTACACCTTC. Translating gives CAWSGGGGGYTF.

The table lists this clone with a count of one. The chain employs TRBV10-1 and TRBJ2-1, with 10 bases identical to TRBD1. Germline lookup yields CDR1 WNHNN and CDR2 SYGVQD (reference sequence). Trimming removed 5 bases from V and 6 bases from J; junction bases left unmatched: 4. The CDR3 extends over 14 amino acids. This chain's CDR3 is CASSPGQGFNEQFF. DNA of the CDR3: TGCGCCAGCAGTCCGGGACAGGGGTTCAATGAGCAGTTCTTC.

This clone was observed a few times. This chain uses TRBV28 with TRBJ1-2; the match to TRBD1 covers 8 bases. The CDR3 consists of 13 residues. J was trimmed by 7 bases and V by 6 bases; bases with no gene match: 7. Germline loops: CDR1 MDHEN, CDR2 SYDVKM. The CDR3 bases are TGTGCCAGCAGCTCCCAGGGGGCGCGTGGCTACACCTTC. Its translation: CASSSQGARGYTF.

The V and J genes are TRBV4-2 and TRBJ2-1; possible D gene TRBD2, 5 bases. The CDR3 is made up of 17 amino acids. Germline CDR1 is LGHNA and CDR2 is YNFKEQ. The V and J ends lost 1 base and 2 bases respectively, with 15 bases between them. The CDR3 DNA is TGTGCCAGCAGCCAAGGGGTGGGAGCGCTTACCTACAATGAGCAGTTCTTC. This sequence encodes CASSQGVGALTYNEQFF.

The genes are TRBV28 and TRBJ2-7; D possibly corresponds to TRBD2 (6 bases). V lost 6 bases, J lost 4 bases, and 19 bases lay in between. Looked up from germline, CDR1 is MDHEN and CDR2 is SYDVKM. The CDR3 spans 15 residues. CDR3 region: CASSLLRDFRYEQYF. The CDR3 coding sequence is TGTGCCAGCAGCCTACTGAGGGACTTCAGGTACGAGCAGTACTTC.

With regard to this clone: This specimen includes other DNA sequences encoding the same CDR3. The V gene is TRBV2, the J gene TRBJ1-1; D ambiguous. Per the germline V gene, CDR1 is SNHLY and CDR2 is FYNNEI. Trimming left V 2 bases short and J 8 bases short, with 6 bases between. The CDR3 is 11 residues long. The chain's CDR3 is CASSELTEAFF. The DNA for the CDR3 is TGTGCCAGCAGTGAATTAACAGAAGCTTTCTTT.

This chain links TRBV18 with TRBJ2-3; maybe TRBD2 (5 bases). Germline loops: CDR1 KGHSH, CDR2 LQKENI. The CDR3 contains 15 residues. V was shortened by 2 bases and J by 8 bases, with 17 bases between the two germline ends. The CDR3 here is CASSPGPREIVTQYF. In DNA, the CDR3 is TGTGCCAGCTCACCAGGGCCTAGGGAGATTGTTACGCAGTATTTT.

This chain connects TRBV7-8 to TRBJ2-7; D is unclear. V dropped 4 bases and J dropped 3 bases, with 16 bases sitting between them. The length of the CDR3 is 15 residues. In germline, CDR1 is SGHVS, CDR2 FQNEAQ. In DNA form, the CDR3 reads TGTGCCAGCAGCTCCCCCAGCTATGGAATCTACGAGCAGTACTTC. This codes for CASSSPSYGIYEQYF.

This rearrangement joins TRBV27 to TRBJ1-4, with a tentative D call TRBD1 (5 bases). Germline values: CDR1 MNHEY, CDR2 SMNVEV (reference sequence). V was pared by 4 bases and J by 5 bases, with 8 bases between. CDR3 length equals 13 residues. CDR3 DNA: TGTGCCAGCAGTTCTGCAGGGAATGAAAAACTGTTTTTT. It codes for CASSSAGNEKLFF.

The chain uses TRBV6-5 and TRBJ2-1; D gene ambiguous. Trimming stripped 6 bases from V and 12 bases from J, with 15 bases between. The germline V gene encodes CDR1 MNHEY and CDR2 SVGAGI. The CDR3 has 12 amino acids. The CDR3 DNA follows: TGTGCCAGCAGGCCCGATCCTTACCGGCAGTTCTTC. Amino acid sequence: CASRPDPYRQFF.

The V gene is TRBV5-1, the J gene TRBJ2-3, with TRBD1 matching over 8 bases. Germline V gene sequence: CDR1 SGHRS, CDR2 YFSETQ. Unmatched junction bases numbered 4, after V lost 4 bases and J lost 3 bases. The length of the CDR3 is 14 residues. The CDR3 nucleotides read TGCGCCAGCAGCCGGACAGGGAGGACAGATACGCAGTATTTT. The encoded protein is CASSRTGRTDTQYF. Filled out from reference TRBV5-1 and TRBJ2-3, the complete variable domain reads KAGVTQTPRYLIKTRGQQVTLSCSPISGHRSVSWYQQTPGQGLQFLFEYFSETQRNKGNFPGRFSGRQFSNSRSEMNVSTLELGDSALYLCASSRTGRTDTQYFGPGTRLTVL.

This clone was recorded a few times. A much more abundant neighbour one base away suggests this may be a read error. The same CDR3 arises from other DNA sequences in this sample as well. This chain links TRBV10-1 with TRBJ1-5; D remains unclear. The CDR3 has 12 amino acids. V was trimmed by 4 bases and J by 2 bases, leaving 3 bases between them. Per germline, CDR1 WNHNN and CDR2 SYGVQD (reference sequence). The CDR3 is CASSAGNQPQHF. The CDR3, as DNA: TGCGCCAGCAGTGCGGGCAATCAGCCCCAGCATTTT.

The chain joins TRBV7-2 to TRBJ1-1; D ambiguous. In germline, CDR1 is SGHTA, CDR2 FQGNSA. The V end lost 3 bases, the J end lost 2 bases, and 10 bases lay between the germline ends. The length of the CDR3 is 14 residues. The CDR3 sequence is CASSLGYINTEAFF. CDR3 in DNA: TGTGCCAGCAGCTTGGGATACATCAACACTGAAGCTTTCTTT.

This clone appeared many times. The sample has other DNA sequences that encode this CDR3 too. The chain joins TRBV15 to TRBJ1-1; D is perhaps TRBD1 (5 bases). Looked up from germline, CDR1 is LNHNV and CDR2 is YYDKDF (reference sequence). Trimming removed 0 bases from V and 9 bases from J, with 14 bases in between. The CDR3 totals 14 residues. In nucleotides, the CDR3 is TGTGCCACCAGCAGAGAGCGGACGGAGGGGAAAGCTTTCTTT. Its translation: CATSRERTEGKAFF.